This TCR beta chain was sequenced for a study of cytomegalovirus exposure and HLA in healthy donors (TCRdb year 2017). For the study in its entirety: According to an earlier analysis of several hundred of the donors, 200 million or so T cells yielded approximately 120 million unique TCR beta sequences and around 300 Gb of sequence data. Roughly 300 gigabases of sequencing data and approximately 85 million unique TCR sequences were included in an early release covering several hundred HLA-typed donors. The genetic ancestry cluster associated with self-reported Caucasian donors included over 65% of the 300 to 450 genotyped donors. The study aimed to test whether cataloging public T cell receptors could reveal signatures of past pathogen exposure. The study profiled the T cell repertoires of approximately 700 subjects by immunosequencing and related them to cytomegalovirus serostatus. Along with the approximately 650-subject first cohort, a separate validation cohort of over a hundred different subjects was used. The study combined high-throughput TCR immunosequencing, statistical association of individual TCRs with disease status, and machine learning to predict cytomegalovirus infection status. To study patterns of TCR occurrence, a later analysis re-analyzed previously published TCR beta repertoires from 600 to 750 donors and added high-resolution HLA genotyping. Rather than drawing on any new phenotypic data, the later analysis identified candidate immune exposures from TCR beta sequences and the way those sequences occurred across donors. An earlier analysis of 587 of the donors applied high-throughput TCR beta sequencing to assess whether each TCR beta V gene segment acted as functional or pseudogenic. Donor age, sex, ethnicity and CMV serostatus were collected together with the repertoire data. In a later genetic analysis, genome-wide SNP genotypes for about three fifths of the 666 donors were used, and that subset was treated as a discovery cohort. All discovery cohort repertoires had been generated on a single sequencing platform. Both class I and class II loci were covered by HLA typing, at four-digit resolution. The number of donors typed differed by locus, with 629-630 for A, B, C, DRB1 and DQB1, roughly 520 for DQA1, 606 for DPA1, and roughly 450 for DPB1. Because of strong linkage in the cohort, five DR-DQ haplotypes were treated as single units for association and clustering. On average, around 240,000 unique TCR beta nucleotide sequences were sequenced per donor among a few hundred genotyped donors of the cohort, with about 19% of those sequences being non-productive. On the study overall, not on this receptor specifically: The only immune exposure information available for the cohort was CMV serostatus. In vitro tests confirmed that a few of the cytomegalovirus-associated TCR beta chains recognize cytomegalovirus antigens. Strong co-occurrence of HLA alleles, especially DR and DQ, made assigning TCR associations to individual alleles difficult. The cohort was sequenced for TCR beta chains only, and without alpha or paired-chain data the features that could be detected were limited. In a later analysis, HLA-associated TCR beta chains were found to be more clonally expanded and to have lower generation probabilities than equally common non-associated chains. Because counts were too low, about 18 rarely observed V segments, including chromosome 9 orphons, were excluded from the earlier analysis of roughly 580 of the donors. A cluster of highly shared sequence variants was judged likely to be a technical artifact of the sequencing pipeline. HLA typing was unavailable for some donors at each locus, so association tests used only the typed subset. In a later analysis, most CMV-associated TCR beta chains were found to appear HLA-restricted, with HLA associations seemingly driven largely by CMV exposure. An earlier analysis of approximately 540 of the donors showed that most TCR beta V segments appeared in productive rearrangements either about 90% or about 30% of the time, which broadly matched IMGT annotations. According to a later genetic analysis, donors in an Asian-associated ancestry cluster had fewer N-insertions in productive TCRs than the roughly 700-donor mean. A further reported finding was that TCR beta sequences accurately predicted the HLA-A and HLA-B alleles for most subjects in the first cohort. An association between a missense DCLRE1C variant and V-gene and J-gene trimming of TCR beta chains was found in a later genetic analysis and replicated in an independent cohort. Across donors, most TCR sequences were observed very rarely, whereas some public TCRs were present in many individuals. In a later analysis, some 18,000 TCR beta sequences were associated with specific HLA alleles at a false discovery rate of 0.05. In a later analysis, TCR association rates were found to vary across HLA loci, with the most associated TCRs seen for DRB1 alleles and the fewest for HLA-C alleles. According to the authors, the approach could potentially be generalized to other disease states and immunological phenotypes. Some IMGT-functional V segments, including TRBV6-2 and TRBV6-3, could not be distinguished by the 87-base-pair reads and were therefore excluded. In both the original and validation cohorts, the classifier was reported to diagnose cytomegalovirus status with high specificity and sensitivity. A total of some 180 TCR beta chains were listed by the study as associated with cytomegalovirus. Several of the top co-occurrence clusters appeared to be linked to parvovirus B19, influenza, CMV and Epstein-Barr virus, according to a later analysis. Correlated functional status among segregating V segments might be attributable to linkage disequilibrium, but an unknown experimental factor could not be ruled out. Presence/absence analyses assumed roughly uniform sequencing depth across donors, an assumption that may not hold.

In total, 630 or so healthy bone marrow donors made up the cohort. All cohort members were sampled while nominally healthy, although unrecorded immune exposures were likely present. The donor tested CMV seronegative and was one of the 352 seronegative cohort members. A peripheral blood sample was collected from each donor, and TCR beta sequencing was performed on peripheral blood mononuclear cells. Genomic DNA extraction from the blood cell samples was performed with the Qiagen DNeasy Blood Extraction Kit. Library preparation used the immunoSEQ multiplex PCR assay. For the multiplex PCR, a mixture combining 60 forward primers for TCR Vbeta segments and 13 reverse primers for TCR Jbeta segments was used. A multiplex PCR assay on genomic DNA amplified the CDR3 region of rearranged TCR beta genes. On the Illumina HiSeq System, the amplified TCR beta libraries were sequenced as 87-base-pair reads. The original methods were these. Across the 600 to 700 repertoires, a later analysis counted some 80 million unique TCR beta chains, 9 million to 14 million of which were shared by at least two donors. A nearest-neighbor algorithm error-corrected the raw reads and collapsed the reads into unique sequences, merging closely related sequences to remove PCR and sequencing errors. To assign V, D and J gene segments, CDR3 sequences were aligned to IMGT reference sequences. For a sequence to be retained, a match of at least six nucleotides was required to both a V gene segment and a J gene segment. A rearrangement was called productive if the CDR3 had no stop codons and remained in frame with V and J, and every other rearrangement was called non-productive. CDR3 was defined by IMGT convention, running from the second conserved V-encoded cysteine to the conserved J-encoded phenylalanine. The earlier analysis of about 500 of the donors excluded sequences that lacked an unambiguous match to a single V gene segment. In an earlier analysis of roughly 500 of the donors, V segments were called functional above 56.7% productive rearrangements and were called segregating when the between-donor standard deviation exceeded 5%. To diagnose cytomegalovirus status from the catalog of TCR beta chain sequences, a statistical classification framework was built. In a later analysis, TCR nucleotide sequences were compared against IMGT/GENE-DB human TR gene sequences so that V and J genes could be assigned. Using the TCRdist pipeline, a later analysis assigned CDR3 sequences along with most-parsimonious VDJ recombination scenarios. In a later analysis, each TCR beta chain was defined by its CDR3 amino acid sequence together with its V-gene family, and reads lacking a unique V-gene family were excluded. As a way to deal with suspected cross-contamination and a sequencing artifact, a later analysis dropped roughly 600 nucleotide sequences that were highly shared and had low generation probability. In a later analysis, a clonal expansion index for each public chain was calculated from normalized within-repertoire ranks of inferred template counts. In a later analysis, generation probabilities were computed using a VDJ recombination model fitted to out-of-frame rearrangements, and the results were checked against IGoR. Hypergeometric tests were used in a later analysis to score TCR-TCR, TCR-HLA and TCR-CMV co-occurrence, with a repertoire-size bias correction applied to the TCR pairs. In a later analysis, false discovery rates were estimated by permuting HLA or CMV assignments 20 times. In a later analysis, co-occurring TCRs were grouped using DBSCAN, with TCRdist sequence similarity added in when clustering inside HLA-allele-positive subsets. Repertoires with fewer than 30,000 or more than 120,000 public chains, plus five repertoires with anomalous nucleotide sharing, were excluded from co-occurrence clustering. In TCRdb, the immuneACCESS table is reduced to in-frame sequences with V and J assigned. These tables do not hold every clone; where another copy was compared, an unresolved V gene accounts for under half, and the others remain unexplained. V and J calls and clone size follow that table, whereas D and trimming were derived from the DNA. The sample table contains roughly 130,000 clones; only one count was recorded for roughly 83% of them. The ten largest make up about 2% of the sample.

Of note for this clone: Its antigen is currently not known. Within one base of it there is no much larger clone, and no base qualities were kept.

CDR1 and CDR2, per the germline V gene (reference sequence), are MNHNY and SVGAGI. The CDR3, from cysteine to phenylalanine, totals 15 residues. Solely the CDR3 DNA is kept, with 45 bases framed from the first base. Trimming costs V 4 bases and J 0 bases, and their ends lie 7 bases apart. This sequence uses TRBV6-6 and TRBJ2-6; TRBD1 is a weak D gene call, 5 bases matching. The source material was PBMCs. This TCR was sampled from a man aged 18 to 29 in good health and CMV-seronegative. The DNA sequence is as follows: TGTGCCAGCAGTTCCGACAGCTCTGGGGCCAACGTCCTGACTTTC. Translated, this is CASSSDSSGANVLTF.